The TCR beta chain described here comes from a study of T-cell memory formation after mild COVID-19. 5'RACE primed from the constant segment yielded TCR alpha and TCR beta cDNA libraries bearing sample barcodes and UMIs. From the 5' RACE reads, TCRdb called clonotypes with MiXCR, one entry per CDR3 protein. This table has about 16,000 distinct CDR3 sequences, approximately 23% appearing once. This CDR3 spans 15 amino acids. J gave up 0 bases and V 6 bases, and 5 bases lay outside the gene matches. This clonotype occurred many times. The receptor was derived from a man younger than 35 who had mild COVID-19 (a few samples of this study predate the infection). Cell type and time point are not known. This chain joins TRBV12-3 or TRBV12-4 and TRBJ1-5; the match to TRBD1 covers 7 bases. Material: PBMCs or a T cell subset sorted from them (not recorded which). The CDR3 DNA sequence: TGTGCCAGCAGCTCGACAGGGTATAGCAATCAGCCCCAGCATTTT. Translating it yields CASSSTGYSNQPQHF.